The rows below give T cell receptor beta chains drawn from one sample of a study of T cell responses to AZD1222 COVID-19 vaccine. Measured with immunoSEQ multiplex PCR; TCRdb has only the in-frame clones, and not every one. The sample has 150,000 to 180,000 clones; around nine tenths are singletons. The sample here was peripheral blood, taken on day 0 of AZD1222 vaccination. The receptors were gathered from an adult in good health. Each CDR3 is given with its conserved first and last residue. The D gene is left open where the match is weak. Part of the rows lack a size; the others show once, few, many or a class for expanded clones.

v_gene,abundance,d_gene,j_gene,CDR3aa,CDR3nt
TRBV3-1/TRBV3-2,NA,TRBD1,TRBJ1-1,CASRPTQGQGTEAFF,TGTGCCAGCAGACCGACACAAGGACAGGGCACTGAAGCTTTCTTT
TRBV4-3,NA,NA,TRBJ1-1,CASSQDYRGSTEAFF,TGCGCCAGCAGCCAAGATTACCGCGGGAGCACTGAAGCTTTCTTT
TRBV12-3/TRBV12-4,NA,NA,TRBJ2-5,CASSLGETQYF,TGTGCCAGCAGTTTAGGCGAGACCCAGTACTTC
TRBV5-1,NA,NA,TRBJ1-1,CASSFRDQNTEAFF,TGCGCCAGCAGCTTCCGGGACCAGAACACTGAAGCTTTCTTT
TRBV21-1,NA,NA,TRBJ2-7,CASRYCYEQYF,TGTGCCAGCCGATACTGCTACGAGCAGTACTTC
TRBV24-1,NA,TRBD2,TRBJ2-3,CATSDPAASGGATDTQYF,TGTGCCACCAGTGACCCGGCGGCTAGCGGGGGGGCTACGGATACGCAGTATTTT
TRBV5-1,NA,TRBD2,TRBJ2-1,CASSPGLADYNEQFF,TGCGCCAGCAGCCCGGGACTAGCGGATTACAATGAGCAGTTCTTC
TRBV28,once,NA,TRBJ1-2,CASSTGGGYTF,TGTGCCAGCAGTACCGGGGGGGGCTACACCTTC
TRBV5-6,NA,NA,TRBJ1-2,CASSLGTFGSYGYTF,TGTGCCAGCAGCTTGGGTACCTTCGGGAGCTATGGCTACACCTTC
TRBV11-3,NA,NA,TRBJ1-2,CASSQGRFGSYGYTF,TGTGCCAGCAGCCAAGGACGCTTCGGGTCCTATGGCTACACCTTC
TRBV25-1,NA,TRBD1,TRBJ1-1,CASSIQGGGTEAFF,TGTGCCAGCAGTATCCAGGGGGGCGGCACTGAAGCTTTCTTT
TRBV6-1,NA,NA,TRBJ1-1,CASSEGLRQLNTEAFF,TGTGCCAGCAGTGAAGGCTTGCGGCAGCTGAACACTGAAGCTTTCTTT
TRBV9,NA,NA,TRBJ1-1,CASSSGGGAGTEAFF,TGTGCCAGCAGCTCAGGTGGAGGGGCTGGCACTGAAGCTTTCTTT
TRBV9,NA,NA,TRBJ1-1,CASSERTGNTEAFF,TGTGCCAGCAGCGAGCGGACGGGAAACACTGAAGCTTTCTTT
TRBV7-2,NA,NA,TRBJ1-5,CASSLTDGRGNQPQHF,TGTGCCAGCAGCCTCACCGATGGACGGGGCAATCAGCCCCAGCATTTT
TRBV12-3/TRBV12-4,NA,NA,TRBJ1-1,CASSLRGDTEAFF,TGTGCCAGCAGCCTACGGGGGGACACTGAAGCTTTCTTT
TRBV29-1,NA,NA,TRBJ2-2,CSVSRGSSGANTGELFF,TGCAGCGTTTCCAGGGGGAGTAGCGGGGCCAACACCGGGGAGCTGTTTTTT
TRBV19,NA,NA,TRBJ1-2,CASSLADNYGYTF,TGTGCCAGTAGCCTCGCAGATAACTATGGCTACACCTTC
TRBV2,NA,TRBD1,TRBJ1-4,CASRGQVQLFF,TGTGCCAGCAGGGGACAGGTACAACTGTTTTTT
TRBV6-5,NA,TRBD1,TRBJ1-1,CASRQGGGMNTEAFF,TGTGCCAGCCGACAGGGTGGGGGGATGAACACTGAAGCTTTCTTT
TRBV5-5,NA,NA,TRBJ2-3,CASSASVDTQYF,TGTGCCAGCAGCGCTAGTGTGGATACGCAGTATTTT
TRBV24-1,NA,NA,TRBJ2-7,CATSRDTTYEQYF,TGTGCCACCAGCCGGGACACTACCTACGAGCAGTACTTC
TRBV27,NA,NA,TRBJ1-5,CASSAQSYSNQPQHF,TGTGCCAGCAGTGCCCAGAGTTATAGCAATCAGCCCCAGCATTTT
TRBV28,NA,TRBD1,TRBJ1-5,CASRKTGRGPQPQHF,TGTGCCAGCAGAAAGACAGGGCGCGGGCCTCAGCCCCAGCATTTT
TRBV30,NA,NA,TRBJ1-4,CATPRQPNPTNEKLFF,TGTGCCACACCTCGGCAGCCGAATCCAACTAATGAAAAACTGTTTTTT